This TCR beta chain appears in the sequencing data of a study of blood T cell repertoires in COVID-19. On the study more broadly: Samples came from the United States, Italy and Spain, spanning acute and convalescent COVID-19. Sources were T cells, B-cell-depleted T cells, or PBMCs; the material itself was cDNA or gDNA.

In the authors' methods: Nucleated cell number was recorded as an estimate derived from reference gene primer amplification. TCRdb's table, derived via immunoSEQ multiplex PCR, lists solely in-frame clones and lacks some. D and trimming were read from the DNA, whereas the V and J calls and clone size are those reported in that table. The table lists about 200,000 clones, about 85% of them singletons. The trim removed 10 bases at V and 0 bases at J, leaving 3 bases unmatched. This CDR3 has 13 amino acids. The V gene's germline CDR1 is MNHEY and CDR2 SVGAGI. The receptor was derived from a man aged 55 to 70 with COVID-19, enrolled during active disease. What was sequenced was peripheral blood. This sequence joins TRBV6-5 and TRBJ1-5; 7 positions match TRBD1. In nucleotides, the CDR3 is TGTGCCACACAGGGGTATAGCAATCAGCCCCAGCATTTT. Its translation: CATQGYSNQPQHF.